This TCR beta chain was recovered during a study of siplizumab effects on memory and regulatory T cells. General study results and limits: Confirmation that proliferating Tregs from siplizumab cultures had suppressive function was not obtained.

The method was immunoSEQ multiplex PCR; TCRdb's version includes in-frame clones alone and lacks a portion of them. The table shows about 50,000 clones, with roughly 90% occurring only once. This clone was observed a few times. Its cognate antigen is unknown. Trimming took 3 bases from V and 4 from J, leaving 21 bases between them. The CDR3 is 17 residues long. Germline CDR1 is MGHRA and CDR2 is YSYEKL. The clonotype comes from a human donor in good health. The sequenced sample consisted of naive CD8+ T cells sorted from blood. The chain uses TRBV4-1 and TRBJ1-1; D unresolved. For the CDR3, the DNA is TGCGCCAGCAGCCAGCCCAACAAAGCATGGGAGAGCACTGAAGCTTTCTTT. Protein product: CASSQPNKAWESTEAFF.